Included here is one TCR beta chain sequence, with context. The sample belongs to a study of blood T cell repertoires in COVID-19. As processed by the authors: Cell counts per sample came from amplifying reference gene primers. The assay was immunoSEQ multiplex PCR, and TCRdb's table has in-frame clones only and misses some. The V and J calls and the clone size are those of that table, but D and trimming were determined from the DNA. The table records approximately 470,000 clones, approximately 83% of them present only once. The CDR3 extends over 14 amino acids. Germline trimming cut 2 bases from V and 6 bases from J; bases unmatched to any gene: 5. From germline, CDR1 is SGHNT and CDR2 YYREEE (reference sequence).

The sequence was collected from a human donor in a cohort sampled during active COVID-19. The sequencing sample was made of peripheral blood. The chain is built from TRBV5-4 and TRBJ2-3; 8 nucleotides agree with TRBD2. For the CDR3, the DNA is TGTGCCAGCAGCTTAGCGGGAGTGGCCGATACGCAGTATTTT. It is translated as CASSLAGVADTQYF.